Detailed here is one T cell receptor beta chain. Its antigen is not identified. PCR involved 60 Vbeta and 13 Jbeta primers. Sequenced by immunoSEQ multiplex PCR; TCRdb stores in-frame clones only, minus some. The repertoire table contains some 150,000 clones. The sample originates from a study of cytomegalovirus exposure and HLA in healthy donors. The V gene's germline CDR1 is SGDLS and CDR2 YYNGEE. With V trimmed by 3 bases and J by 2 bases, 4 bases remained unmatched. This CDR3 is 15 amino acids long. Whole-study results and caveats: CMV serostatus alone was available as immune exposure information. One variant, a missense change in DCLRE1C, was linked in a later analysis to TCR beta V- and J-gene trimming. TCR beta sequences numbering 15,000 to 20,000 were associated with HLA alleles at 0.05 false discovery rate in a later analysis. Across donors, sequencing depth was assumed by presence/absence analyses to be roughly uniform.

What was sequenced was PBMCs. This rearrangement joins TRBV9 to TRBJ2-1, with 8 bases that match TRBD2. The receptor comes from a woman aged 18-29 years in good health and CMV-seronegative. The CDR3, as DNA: TGTGCCAGCAGCGCCACTAGCGGTACCTACAATGAGCAGTTCTTC. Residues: CASSATSGTYNEQFF.